This T cell receptor (beta chain) stems from a study of OX40 agonist ivuxolimab in advanced cancers. Background on the whole study: Ivuxolimab, which targeted the costimulatory receptor OX40 (CD134), was an agonistic, fully human IgG2 monoclonal antibody. Prior anti-PD-1, anti-PD-L1 or anti-CTLA-4 therapy was permitted, and checkpoint inhibitors had been received by about 44% of dose-escalation patients. The point of sequencing TCRbeta in the periphery was to test whether ivuxolimab changed TCR sequence diversity and drove clonal T-cell expansion. Intravenous ivuxolimab was administered to patients every 2 weeks at six dose levels: 0.01, 0.1, 0.3, 1.5, 3 and 10 mg/kg. The paper reports the monotherapy dose-escalation portion (N of about 50 patients) of the phase I ivuxolimab trial. Of the 50 to 55 patients in dose escalation, about 20 had hepatocellular carcinoma, approximately 15 had melanoma, 9 had renal cell carcinoma and 9 had head and neck cancer. In the dose-escalation cohort, approximately 82% of patients were male, and the mean age was around 65 years with a range of roughly 20 to 85. Partial responses were achieved by three dose-escalation patients, of whom one had hepatocellular carcinoma and two had cutaneous melanoma. Study-wide conclusions, independent of this receptor: At doses from 0.1 to 3.0 mg/kg, clonal expansion was seen in both CD4+ and CD8+ blood T cells between baseline and week 6. In partial responders in the 0.1-3.0 mg/kg groups, normalized peripheral clonal expansion was found to be among the lowest, especially among CD8+ T cells. Low levels of normalized T-cell clonal expansion were also seen in some patients who did not respond. The antigen specificity of the clonally expanded peripheral T cells was not determined. On average, CD8+ T cells showed more expanded clones than CD4+ T cells after ivuxolimab.

This clone was counted between two and nine times. Its antigen is still unknown. Nothing much larger sits one base from this clone, and base qualities are not available. V gives up 6 bases and J gives up 6 bases, and the segment between their germline ends measures 14 bases. The germline V gene (reference sequence) specifies LNHDA as CDR1 and SQIVND as CDR2. From cysteine to phenylalanine, the CDR3 is 14 amino acids long. The DNA shown is the 42-base CDR3, in frame from base 1. Patients with autoimmune disease history or receiving systemic immunosuppression were excluded from the trial. In every dose cohort, peripheral blood was drawn for TCR sequencing at baseline, cycle 4 day 1, and cycle 7 day 1. The samples were drawn from a first-in-human, open-label, multicenter phase I dose-escalation trial of ivuxolimab. Adults with locally advanced or metastatic head and neck squamous cell, hepatocellular, melanoma or renal cell carcinoma were enrolled in the trial. Before TCR sequencing, CD4+ and CD8+ T cells were separately sorted from peripheral blood.

Genomic DNA was extracted from sorted cells for sequencing of the TCRbeta CDR3 region. The immunoSEQ Assay was used to sequence the TCRbeta CDR3 regions. TCRdb re-hosts the immuneACCESS table, in-frame sequences only. Its copies lack some clones; in the studies checked, an unresolved V gene accounts for under half of them, and the cause for the rest is not known. The sample records about 41,000 clones, roughly 77% of which are singletons. The biggest ten clones account for roughly 2.5% of the sample. The sequencing here drew on CD4+ or CD8+ T cells sorted from blood, taken in a trial of the OX40 agonist ivuxolimab. The sequence links TRBV19 to TRBJ2-2, with a tentative D call of TRBD1 or TRBD2, each matching 5 bases. The receptor was derived from an adult with an advanced solid tumor such as melanoma, head and neck, liver or kidney cancer. Read as DNA, the sequence is TGTGCCAGTAGCAATGGGGGAGAATCCGGGGAGCTGTTTTTT. Its protein product is CASSNGGESGELFF.